This entry describes one T cell receptor (beta chain). Its matching antigen is unknown. This record comes from a study of T cell responses to AZD1222 COVID-19 vaccine. Study observations and caveats: The breadth and depth of Spike-specific TCRs increased once two AZD1222 doses had been given. It should be noted that donors were predominantly white British and more often female, and clonal diversity was possibly underestimated. Among AZD1222 vaccinees, only six or seven were seropositive at baseline. None of the repertoires were sampled until the peak T cell response had passed.

The data were produced by immunoSEQ multiplex PCR, yet TCRdb's version contains in-frame clones alone and is incomplete. The table has some 150,000 clones, 90% seen once; the top ten hold 1.5% to 2%. The sample in question was peripheral blood, obtained on day 0 of AZD1222 vaccination. The receptor was isolated from an adult in good health.

CDR3 loop: CASSQRRTGTENTGELFF. In DNA, the CDR3 is TGTGCCAGCAGCCAAAGAAGGACCGGGACAGAAAACACCGGGGAGCTGTTTTTT. V usage is TRBV3-1 (or the pseudogene TRBV3-2) and J usage is TRBJ2-2, with 7 bases identical to TRBD1. There are 18 residues in the CDR3. V was clipped by 2 bases and J by 2 bases; unmatched bases: 11. Germline V gene sequence: CDR1 LGHDT, CDR2 YNNKEL (reference sequence).